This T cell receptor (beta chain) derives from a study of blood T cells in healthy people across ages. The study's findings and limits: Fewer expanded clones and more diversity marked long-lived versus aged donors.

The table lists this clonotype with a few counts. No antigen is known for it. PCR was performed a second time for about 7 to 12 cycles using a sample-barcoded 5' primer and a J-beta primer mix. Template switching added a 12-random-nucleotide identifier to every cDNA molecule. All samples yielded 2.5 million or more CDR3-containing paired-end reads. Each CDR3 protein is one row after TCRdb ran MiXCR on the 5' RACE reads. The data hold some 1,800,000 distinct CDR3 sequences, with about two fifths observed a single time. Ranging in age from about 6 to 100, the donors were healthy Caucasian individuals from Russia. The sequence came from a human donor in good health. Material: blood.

The CDR3 is CASSLWGPGDGAYEQYF. CDR3 sequence (DNA): TGCGCCAGCAGCTTGTGGGGCCCAGGGGACGGGGCCTACGAGCAGTACTTC. The gene calls are TRBV5-1 and TRBJ2-7, with D possibly being TRBD1 (6 bases). Between the trimmed V and J ends, which lost 1 base and 2 bases, there was a span of 19 bases. CDR1 is SGHRS, CDR2 YFSETQ, per germline. CDR3 length equals 17 residues.